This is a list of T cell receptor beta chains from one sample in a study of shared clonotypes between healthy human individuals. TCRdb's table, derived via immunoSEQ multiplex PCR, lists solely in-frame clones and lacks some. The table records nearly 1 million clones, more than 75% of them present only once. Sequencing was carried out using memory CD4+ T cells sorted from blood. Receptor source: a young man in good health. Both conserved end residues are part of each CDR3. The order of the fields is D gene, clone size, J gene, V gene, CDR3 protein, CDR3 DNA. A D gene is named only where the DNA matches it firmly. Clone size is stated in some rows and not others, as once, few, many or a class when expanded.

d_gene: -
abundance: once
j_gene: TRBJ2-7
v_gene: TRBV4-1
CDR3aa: CASSQDEAREQYF
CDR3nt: TGCGCCAGCAGCCAAGATGAGGCCCGCGAGCAGTACTTC

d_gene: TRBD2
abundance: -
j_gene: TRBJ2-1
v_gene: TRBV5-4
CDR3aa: CASSSGLAGGHEQFF
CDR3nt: TGTGCCAGCAGCTCGGGACTAGCGGGGGGGCATGAGCAGTTCTTC

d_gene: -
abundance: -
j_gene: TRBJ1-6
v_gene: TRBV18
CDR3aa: CASSPQNSPLHF
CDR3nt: TGTGCCAGCTCACCTCAGAATTCACCCCTCCACTTT

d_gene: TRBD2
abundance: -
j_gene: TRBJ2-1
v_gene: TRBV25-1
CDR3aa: CASTGTSGGREQFF
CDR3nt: TGTGCCAGCACCGGGACTAGCGGGGGGAGGGAGCAGTTCTTC

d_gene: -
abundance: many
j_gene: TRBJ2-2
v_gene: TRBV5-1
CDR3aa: CASSLVVTPNTGELFF
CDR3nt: TGCGCCAGCAGCTTGGTCGTGACCCCGAACACCGGGGAGCTGTTTTTT

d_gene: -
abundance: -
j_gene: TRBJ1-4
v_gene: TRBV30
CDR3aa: CAWSGGSATNEKLFF
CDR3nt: TGTGCCTGGAGTGGAGGGTCTGCAACTAATGAAAAACTGTTTTTT

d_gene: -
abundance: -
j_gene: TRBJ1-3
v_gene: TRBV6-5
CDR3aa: CASSKESGNTIYF
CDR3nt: TGTGCCAGCAGTAAGGAATCTGGAAACACCATATATTTT

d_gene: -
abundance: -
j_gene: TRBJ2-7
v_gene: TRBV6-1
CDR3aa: CASSEVGAPPYEQYF
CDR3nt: TGTGCCAGCAGTGAAGTCGGGGCGCCTCCCTACGAGCAGTACTTC

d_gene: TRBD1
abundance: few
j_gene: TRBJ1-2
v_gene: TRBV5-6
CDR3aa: CASSIGQAHYGYTF
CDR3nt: TGTGCCAGCAGTATTGGACAGGCTCACTATGGCTACACCTTC

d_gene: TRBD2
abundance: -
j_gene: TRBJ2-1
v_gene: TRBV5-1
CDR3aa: CASRKSSGRADSSYNEQFF
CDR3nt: TGCGCCAGCAGGAAATCTAGCGGGAGGGCCGATAGCTCCTACAATGAGCAGTTCTTC

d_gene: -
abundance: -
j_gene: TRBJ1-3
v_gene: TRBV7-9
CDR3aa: CASSLAGTSGNTIYF
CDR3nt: TGTGCCAGCAGCTTAGCGGGTACCTCTGGAAACACCATATATTTT

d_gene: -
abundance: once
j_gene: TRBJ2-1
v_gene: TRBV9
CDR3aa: CASSYFDASSYNEQFF
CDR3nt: TGTGCCAGCAGCTACTTCGACGCGAGCTCCTACAATGAGCAGTTCTTC

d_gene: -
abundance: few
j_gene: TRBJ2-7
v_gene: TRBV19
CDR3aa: CASSMGPGPYEQYF
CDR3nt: TGTGCCAGTAGCATGGGACCGGGTCCCTACGAGCAGTACTTC

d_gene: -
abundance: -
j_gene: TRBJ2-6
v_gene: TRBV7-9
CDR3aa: CASSSGQGRLGANVLTF
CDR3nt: TGTGCCAGCAGCTCCGGTCAGGGGCGTCTCGGGGCCAACGTCCTGACTTTC

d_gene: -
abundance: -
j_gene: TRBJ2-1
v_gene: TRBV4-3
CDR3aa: CASSQVSGVRNNEQFF
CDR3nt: TGCGCCAGCAGCCAAGTTTCAGGGGTACGGAACAATGAGCAGTTCTTC

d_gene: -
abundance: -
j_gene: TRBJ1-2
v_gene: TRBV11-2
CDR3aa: CASSSYYDGYTF
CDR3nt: TGTGCCAGCAGCTCGTACTACGATGGCTACACCTTC

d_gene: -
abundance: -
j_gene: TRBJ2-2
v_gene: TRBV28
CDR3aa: CASSLWSPTNTGELFF
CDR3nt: TGTGCCAGCAGTTTATGGTCCCCCACGAACACCGGGGAGCTGTTTTTT

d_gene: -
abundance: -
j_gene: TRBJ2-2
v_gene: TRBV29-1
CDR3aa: CSVDGGNTGELFF
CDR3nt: TGCAGCGTTGATGGGGGGAACACCGGGGAGCTGTTTTTT

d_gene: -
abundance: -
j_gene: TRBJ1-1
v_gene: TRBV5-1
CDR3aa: CASSLERGNTEAFF
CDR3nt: TGCGCCAGCAGCCTAGAAAGGGGGAACACTGAAGCTTTCTTT

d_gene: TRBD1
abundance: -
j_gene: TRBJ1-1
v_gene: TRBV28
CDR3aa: CASSSQRPGGNTEAFF
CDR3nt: TGTGCCAGCAGTTCCCAAAGACCAGGGGGGAACACTGAAGCTTTCTTT

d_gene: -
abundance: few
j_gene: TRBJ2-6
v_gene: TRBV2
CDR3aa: CASSELGWSPGANVLTF
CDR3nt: TGTGCCAGCAGTGAACTAGGTTGGTCCCCAGGGGCCAACGTCCTGACTTTC

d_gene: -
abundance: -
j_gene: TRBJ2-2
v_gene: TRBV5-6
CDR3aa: CASSSSNTGELFF
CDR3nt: TGTGCCAGCAGCTCCTCGAACACCGGGGAGCTGTTTTTT

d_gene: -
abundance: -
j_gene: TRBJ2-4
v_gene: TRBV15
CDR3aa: CATSRGGVRDRVNIQYF
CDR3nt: TGTGCCACCAGCAGAGGCGGGGTGAGAGACAGAGTAAACATTCAGTACTTC

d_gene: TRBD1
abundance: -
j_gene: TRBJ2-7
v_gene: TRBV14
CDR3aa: CASSPTGSYEQYF
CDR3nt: TGTGCCAGCAGCCCGACAGGGTCTTACGAGCAGTACTTC

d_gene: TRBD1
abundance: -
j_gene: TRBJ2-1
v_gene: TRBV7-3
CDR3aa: CASSLGDSSYNEQFF
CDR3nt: TGTGCCAGCAGCTTGGGGGACAGCTCCTACAATGAGCAGTTCTTC

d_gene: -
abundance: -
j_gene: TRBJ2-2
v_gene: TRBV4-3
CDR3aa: CASSQYTTPGTANTGELFF
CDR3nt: TGCGCCAGCAGCCAATACACTACTCCCGGGACGGCGAACACCGGGGAGCTGTTTTTT

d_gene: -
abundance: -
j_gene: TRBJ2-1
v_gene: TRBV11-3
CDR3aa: CASSLKKGDDEQFF
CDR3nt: TGTGCCAGCAGCTTAAAGAAGGGGGACGATGAGCAGTTCTTC

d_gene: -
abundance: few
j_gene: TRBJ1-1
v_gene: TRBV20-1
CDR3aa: CSGGDNTEAFF
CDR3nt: TGCAGTGGGGGGGACAACACTGAAGCTTTCTTT

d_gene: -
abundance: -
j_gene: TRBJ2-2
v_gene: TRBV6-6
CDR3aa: CASRVTLNTGELFF
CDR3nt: TGTGCCAGCAGGGTCACACTGAACACCGGGGAGCTGTTTTTT